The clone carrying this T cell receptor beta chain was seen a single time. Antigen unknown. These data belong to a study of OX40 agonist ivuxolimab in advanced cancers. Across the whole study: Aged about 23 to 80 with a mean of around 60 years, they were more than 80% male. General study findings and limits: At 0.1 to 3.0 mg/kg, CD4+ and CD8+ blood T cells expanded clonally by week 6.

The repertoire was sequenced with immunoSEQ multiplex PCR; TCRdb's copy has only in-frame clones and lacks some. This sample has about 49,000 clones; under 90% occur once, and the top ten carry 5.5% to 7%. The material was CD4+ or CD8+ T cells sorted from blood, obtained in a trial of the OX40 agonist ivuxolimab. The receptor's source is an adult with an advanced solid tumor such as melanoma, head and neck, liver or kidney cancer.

Here the CDR3 DNA reads TGTGCCAGCAGTATCTTGGGACTACCTGAGGGCTACACCTTC. Its protein is CASSILGLPEGYTF. The chain is built from TRBV28 and TRBJ1-2; D might be TRBD1 (5 bases). V shed 5 bases and J shed 8 bases, with 18 bases lying between them. The CDR3 extends over 14 amino acids. Germline V CDR1 and CDR2: MDHEN, SYDVKM.